The present entry profiles one T cell receptor beta chain with its context. Its matching antigen is unknown. V lost 2 bases, J lost 3 bases, and 8 bases lay in between. Per the germline V gene, CDR1 is SNHLY and CDR2 is FYNNEI. This CDR3 region has 13 residues. cDNA serving as the sequencing template came from extracted, reverse transcribed RNA. The method was immunoSEQ multiplex PCR; TCRdb's version includes in-frame clones alone and lacks a portion of them. The table has 200,000 to 250,000 clones, roughly three fifths seen once. This sample was included in a study of CD8+ T cells in alopecia areata. Whole-study findings and limits: With patients, TCR sharing proved less clear than in mice, a difference possibly related to HLA. Sequencing of scalp samples also includes resident alphabeta T cells from normal skin. For lesional scalp, especially alopecia totalis/universalis, clonality was higher than in normal scalp.

This clonotype was obtained from a human donor in good health. The sample taken for sequencing was CD8+ T cells sorted from blood. The gene calls are TRBV2 and TRBJ2-7; no clear D gene. The chain's CDR3 is CASSEPMIYEQYF. The CDR3 DNA reads TGTGCCAGCAGTGAACCGATGATCTACGAGCAGTACTTC.